This T cell receptor beta chain was documented in a study of patients and donors after allogeneic stem cell transplantation (TCRdb year 2020). Trimming takes 5 bases from V and 4 bases from J, and the germline ends sit 9 bases apart. The CDR3 measures 13 amino acids from cysteine to phenylalanine. The DNA shown is the 39-base CDR3, in frame from base 1. This clonotype was picked up a small number of times. What this receptor recognizes is not known. Base quality data are lacking; no much larger clone is found one base away. Library preparation employed RT-PCR. Sequenced on a NextSeq 550. In TCRdb, the public reads were trimmed at Q25 with fastp and aligned with MiXCR, with productive beta chains retained. Rows matching on CDR3 protein sequence are summarized as one entry with the most common DNA and genes. Counted in this sample were about 230,000 distinct CDR3 sequences; 14% of them appeared once. The ten largest clones capture roughly 10% of the sample.

This TCR derives from a human donor who was either an allogeneic HSCT recipient or a stem cell or donor lymphocyte infusion donor (not recorded which). It is not recorded whose cells these are; they may come from a transplant donor. The specimen was blood, either unsorted or a sorted T cell fraction (not recorded which). Recombination connected TRBV12-3 or TRBV12-4 to TRBJ1-3, with the D gene uncertain. The CDR3 amino acid sequence is: CASSPPWGNTIYF. Here is the DNA: TGTGCCAGCAGTCCCCCTTGGGGAAACACCATATATTTT.